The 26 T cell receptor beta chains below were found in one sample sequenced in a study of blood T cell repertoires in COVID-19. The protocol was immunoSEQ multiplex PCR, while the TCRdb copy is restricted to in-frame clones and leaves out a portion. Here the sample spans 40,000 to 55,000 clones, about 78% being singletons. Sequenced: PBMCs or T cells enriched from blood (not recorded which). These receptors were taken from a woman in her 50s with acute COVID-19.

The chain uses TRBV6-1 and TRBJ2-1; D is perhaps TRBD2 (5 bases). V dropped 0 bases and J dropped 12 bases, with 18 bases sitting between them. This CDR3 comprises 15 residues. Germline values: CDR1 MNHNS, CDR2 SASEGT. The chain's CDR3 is CASSEAGVARAVQFF. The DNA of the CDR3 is TGTGCCAGCAGTGAAGCCGGGGTAGCGAGGGCTGTGCAGTTCTTC.

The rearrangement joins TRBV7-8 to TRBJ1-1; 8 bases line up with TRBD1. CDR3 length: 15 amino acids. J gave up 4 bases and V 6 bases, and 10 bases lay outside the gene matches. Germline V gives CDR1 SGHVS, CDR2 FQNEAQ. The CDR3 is CASSPRGQGGTEAFF. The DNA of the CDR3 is TGTGCCAGCAGTCCCAGGGGGCAAGGCGGCACTGAAGCTTTCTTT.

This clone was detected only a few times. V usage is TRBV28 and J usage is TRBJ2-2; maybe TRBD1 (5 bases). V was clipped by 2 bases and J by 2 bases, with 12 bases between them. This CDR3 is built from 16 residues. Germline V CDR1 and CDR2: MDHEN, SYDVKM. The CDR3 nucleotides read TGTGCCAGCAGTTTACGAGGACACTTTAACACCGGGGAGCTGTTTTTT. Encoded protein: CASSLRGHFNTGELFF. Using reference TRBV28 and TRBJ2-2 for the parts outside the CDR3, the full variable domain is DVKVTQSSRYLVKRTGEKVFLECVQDMDHENMFWYRQDPGLGLRLIYFSYDVKMKEKGDIPEGYSVSREKKERFSLILESASTNQTSMYLCASSLRGHFNTGELFFGEGSRLTVL.

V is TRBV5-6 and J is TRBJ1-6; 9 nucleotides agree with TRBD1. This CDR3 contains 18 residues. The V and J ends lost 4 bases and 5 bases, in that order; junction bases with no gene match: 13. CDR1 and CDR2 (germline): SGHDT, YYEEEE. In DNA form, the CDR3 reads TGTGCCAGCAGCCCCACCGTGGGACGGACAGGGGATAATTCACCCCTCCACTTT. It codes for CASSPTVGRTGDNSPLHF.

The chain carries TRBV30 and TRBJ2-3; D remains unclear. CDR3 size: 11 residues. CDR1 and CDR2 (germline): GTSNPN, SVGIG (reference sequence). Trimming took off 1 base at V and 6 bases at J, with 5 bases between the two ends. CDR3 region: CAWSGADTQYF. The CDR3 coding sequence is TGTGCCTGGAGTGGCGCGGATACGCAGTATTTT.

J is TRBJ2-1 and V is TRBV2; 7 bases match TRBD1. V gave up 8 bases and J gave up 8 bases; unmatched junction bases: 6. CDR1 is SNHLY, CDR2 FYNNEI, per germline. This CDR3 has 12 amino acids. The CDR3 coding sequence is TGTGCCAGCTCTAGGGGGCCCGATGAGCAGTTCTTC. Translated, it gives CASSRGPDEQFF.

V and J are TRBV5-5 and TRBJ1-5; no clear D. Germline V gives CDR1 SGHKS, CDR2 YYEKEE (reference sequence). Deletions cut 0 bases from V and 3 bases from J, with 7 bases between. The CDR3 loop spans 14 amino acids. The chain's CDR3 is CASSLDSYNQPQHF. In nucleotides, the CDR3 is TGTGCCAGCAGCTTGGACAGCTACAATCAGCCCCAGCATTTT.

The CDR3 DNA sequence: TGTGCCTGTGATCGACAGGGTAGAGGCCAGCCCCAGCATTTT. The encoded protein is CACDRQGRGQPQHF. The chain is built from TRBV30 and TRBJ1-5, with 7 bases that match TRBD1. J lost 7 bases, V lost 6 bases, and 12 bases had no gene match. Germline CDR1 is GTSNPN and CDR2 is SVGIG (reference sequence). CDR3 size: 14 residues.

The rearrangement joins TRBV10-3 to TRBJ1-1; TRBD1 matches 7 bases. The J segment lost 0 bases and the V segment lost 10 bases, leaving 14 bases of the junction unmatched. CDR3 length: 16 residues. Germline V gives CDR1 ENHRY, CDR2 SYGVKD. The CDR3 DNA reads TGTGCCAGCACCTCGGCGGGACAGCAGATGAACACTGAAGCTTTCTTT. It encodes CASTSAGQQMNTEAFF.

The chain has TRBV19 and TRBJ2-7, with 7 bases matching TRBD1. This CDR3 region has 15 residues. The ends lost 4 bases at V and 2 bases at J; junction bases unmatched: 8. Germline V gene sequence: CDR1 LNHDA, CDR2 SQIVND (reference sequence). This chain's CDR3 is CASSTRQGQPYEQYF. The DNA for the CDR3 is TGTGCCAGTAGTACCCGACAGGGTCAACCCTACGAGCAGTACTTC.

CDR3 in amino acids: CASSEEEDEQYF. CDR3 in DNA: TGTGCCAGCAGTGAAGAAGAGGACGAGCAGTACTTC. The chain uses TRBV6-1 and TRBJ2-7; no clear D gene. CDR1 and CDR2 (germline): MNHNS, SASEGT. V shed 1 base and J shed 5 bases, with 6 bases lying between them. The CDR3 is 12 residues long.

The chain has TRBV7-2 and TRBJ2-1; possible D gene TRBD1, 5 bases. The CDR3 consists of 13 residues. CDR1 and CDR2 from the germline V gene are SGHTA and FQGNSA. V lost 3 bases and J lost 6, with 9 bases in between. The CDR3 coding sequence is TGTGCCAGCAGCTTTCGACAGAGCAATGAGCAGTTCTTC. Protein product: CASSFRQSNEQFF.

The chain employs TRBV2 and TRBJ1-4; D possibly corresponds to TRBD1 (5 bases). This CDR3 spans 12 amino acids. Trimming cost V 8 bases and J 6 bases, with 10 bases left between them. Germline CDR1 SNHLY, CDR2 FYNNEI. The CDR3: CASGGEDEKLFF. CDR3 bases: TGTGCCAGCGGGGGGGAGGATGAAAAACTGTTTTTT.

The CDR3, as DNA: TGTGCCAGCAGCCGCCCCGGGACAGGGGACGGCTACACCTTC. Encoded protein: CASSRPGTGDGYTF. The chain links TRBV5-4 to TRBJ1-2, with 10 bases identical to TRBD1. Germline values: CDR1 SGHNT, CDR2 YYREEE (reference sequence). The V and J ends lost 4 bases and 8 bases, in that order; junction bases with no gene match: 8. The CDR3 has 14 residues.

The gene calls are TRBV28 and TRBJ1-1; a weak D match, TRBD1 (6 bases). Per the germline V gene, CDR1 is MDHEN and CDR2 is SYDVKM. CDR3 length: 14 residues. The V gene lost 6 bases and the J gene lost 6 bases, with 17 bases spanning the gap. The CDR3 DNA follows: TGTGCCAGCAGGGCGACCGGGACATTCCCTGAAGCTTTCTTT. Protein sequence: CASRATGTFPEAFF.

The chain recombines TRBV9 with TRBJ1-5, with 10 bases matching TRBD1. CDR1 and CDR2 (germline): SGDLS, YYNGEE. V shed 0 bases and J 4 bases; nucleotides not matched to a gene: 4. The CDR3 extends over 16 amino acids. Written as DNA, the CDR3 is TGTGCCAGCAGCGTAGTAGGGGACAGGGGTAATCAGCCCCAGCATTTT. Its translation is CASSVVGDRGNQPQHF.

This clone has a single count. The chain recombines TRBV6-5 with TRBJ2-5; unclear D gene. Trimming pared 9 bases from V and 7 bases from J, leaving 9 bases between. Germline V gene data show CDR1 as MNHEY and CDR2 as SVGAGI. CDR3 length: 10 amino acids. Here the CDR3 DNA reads TGTGCCAGTTTTCTCGGGACCCAGTACTTC. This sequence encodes CASFLGTQYF.

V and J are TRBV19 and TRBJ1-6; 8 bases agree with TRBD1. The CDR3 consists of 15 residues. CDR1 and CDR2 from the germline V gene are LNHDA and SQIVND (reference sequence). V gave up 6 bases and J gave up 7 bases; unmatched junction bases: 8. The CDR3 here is CASRDGQGFNSPLHF. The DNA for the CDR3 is TGTGCCAGTAGAGACGGACAGGGATTCAATTCACCCCTCCACTTT.

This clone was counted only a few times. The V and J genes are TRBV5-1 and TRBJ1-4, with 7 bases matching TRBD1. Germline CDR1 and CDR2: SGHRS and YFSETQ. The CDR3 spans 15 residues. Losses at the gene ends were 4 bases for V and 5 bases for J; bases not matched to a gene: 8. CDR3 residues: CASSGTGTENEKLFF. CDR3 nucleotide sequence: TGCGCCAGCAGCGGAACCGGGACAGAAAATGAAAAACTGTTTTTT.

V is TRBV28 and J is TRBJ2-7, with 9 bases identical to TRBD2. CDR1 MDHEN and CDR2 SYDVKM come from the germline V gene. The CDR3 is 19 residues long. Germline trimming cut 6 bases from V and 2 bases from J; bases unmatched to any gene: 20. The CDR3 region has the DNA TGTGCCAGCAGGCGCCTCAGATCGGCTAGCGGGGCGCTACCCTACGAGCAGTACTTC. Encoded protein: CASRRLRSASGALPYEQYF.

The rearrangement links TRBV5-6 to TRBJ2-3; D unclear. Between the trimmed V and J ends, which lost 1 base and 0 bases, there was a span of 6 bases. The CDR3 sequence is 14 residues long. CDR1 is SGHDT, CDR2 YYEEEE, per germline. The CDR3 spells CASSLLSSTDTQYF. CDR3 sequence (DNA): TGTGCCAGCAGCTTGCTATCTAGCACAGATACGCAGTATTTT. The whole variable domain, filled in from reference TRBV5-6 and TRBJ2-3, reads DAGVTQSPTHLIKTRGQQVTLRCSPKSGHDTVSWYQQALGQGPQFIFQYYEEEERQRGNFPDRFSGHQFPNYSSELNVNALLLGDSALYLCASSLLSSTDTQYFGPGTRLTVL.

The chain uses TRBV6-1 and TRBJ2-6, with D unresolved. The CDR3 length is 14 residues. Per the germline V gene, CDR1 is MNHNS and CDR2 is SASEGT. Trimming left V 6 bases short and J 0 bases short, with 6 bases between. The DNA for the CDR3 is TGTGCCAGCAGCCTCCTCTCTGGGGCCAACGTCCTGACTTTC. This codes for CASSLLSGANVLTF.

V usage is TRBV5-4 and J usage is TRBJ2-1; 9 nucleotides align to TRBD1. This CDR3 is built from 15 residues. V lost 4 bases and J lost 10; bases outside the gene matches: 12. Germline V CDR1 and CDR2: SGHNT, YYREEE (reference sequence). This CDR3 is CASSRRDRVRGEQFF. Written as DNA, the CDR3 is TGTGCCAGCAGCCGCCGGGACAGGGTCCGGGGGGAGCAGTTCTTC. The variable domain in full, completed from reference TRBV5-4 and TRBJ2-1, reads ETGVTQSPTHLIKTRGQQVTLRCSSQSGHNTVSWYQQALGQGPQFIFQYYREEENGRGNFPPRFSGLQFPNYSSELNVNALELDDSALYLCASSRRDRVRGEQFFGPGTRLTVL.

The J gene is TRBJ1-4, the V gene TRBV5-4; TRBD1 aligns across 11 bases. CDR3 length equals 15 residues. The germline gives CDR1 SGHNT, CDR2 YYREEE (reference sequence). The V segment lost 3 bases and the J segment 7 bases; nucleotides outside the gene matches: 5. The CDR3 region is CASSSPGQGGEKLFF. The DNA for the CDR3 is TGTGCCAGCAGCTCCCCGGGACAGGGGGGTGAAAAACTGTTTTTT.

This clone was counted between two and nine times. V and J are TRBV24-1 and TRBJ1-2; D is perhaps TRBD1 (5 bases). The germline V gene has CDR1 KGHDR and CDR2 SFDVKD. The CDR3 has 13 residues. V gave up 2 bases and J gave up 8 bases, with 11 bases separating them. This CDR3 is CATSDSGVLGYTF. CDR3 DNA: TGTGCCACCAGTGATTCGGGGGTTCTAGGCTACACCTTC.

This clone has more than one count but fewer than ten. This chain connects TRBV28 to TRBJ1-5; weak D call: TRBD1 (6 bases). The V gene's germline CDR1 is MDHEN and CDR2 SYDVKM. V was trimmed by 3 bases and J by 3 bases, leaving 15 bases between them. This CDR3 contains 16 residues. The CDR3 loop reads CASSFDAWDTNQPQHF. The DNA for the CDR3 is TGTGCCAGCAGTTTTGACGCGTGGGACACCAATCAGCCCCAGCATTTT.